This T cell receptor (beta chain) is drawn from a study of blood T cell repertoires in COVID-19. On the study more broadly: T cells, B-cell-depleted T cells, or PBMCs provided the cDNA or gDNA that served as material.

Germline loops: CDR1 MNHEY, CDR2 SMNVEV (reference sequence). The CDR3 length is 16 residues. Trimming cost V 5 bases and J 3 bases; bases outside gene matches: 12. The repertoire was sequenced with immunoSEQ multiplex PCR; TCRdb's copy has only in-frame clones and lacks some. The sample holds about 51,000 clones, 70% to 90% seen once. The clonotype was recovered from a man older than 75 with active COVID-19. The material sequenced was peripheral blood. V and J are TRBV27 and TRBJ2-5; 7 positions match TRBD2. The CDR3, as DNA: TGTGCCAGCAGTAGAACAGGTGGGGACTATAAAGAGACCCAGTACTTC. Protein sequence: CASSRTGGDYKETQYF.